Presented here are 18 T cell receptor beta chains from one specimen sequenced in a study of T cell responses to AZD1222 COVID-19 vaccine. Method: immunoSEQ multiplex PCR; TCRdb's copy keeps in-frame clones and lacks some. Of 100,000 to 150,000 clones detected, 75% to 90% appear once; the ten largest clones hold more than 5.5%. The sample here was peripheral blood, taken on day 0 of AZD1222 vaccination. These receptors all stem from an adult in good health.

The CDR3 DNA reads TGTGCCTGGAGTTACGGAGGGGAGAGCGAAAAACTGTTTTTT. Protein: CAWSYGGESEKLFF. This sequence joins TRBV30 and TRBJ1-4; tentatively, D is TRBD1 (5 bases). V shed 2 bases and J shed 8 bases, with 15 bases lying between them. Germline-derived CDR1 and CDR2 are GTSNPN and SVGIG (reference sequence). This CDR3 spans 14 amino acids. The full variable domain, in which reference TRBV30 and TRBJ1-4 provide the parts outside the CDR3, is SQTIHQWPATLVQPVGSPLSLECTVEGTSNPNLYWYRQAAGRGLQLLFYSVGIGQISSEVPQNLSASRPQDRQFILSSKKLLLSDSGFYLCAWSYGGESEKLFFGSGTQLSVL.

The J gene is TRBJ2-4, the V gene TRBV7-9; D is uncertain. CDR1 is SEHNR, CDR2 FQNEAQ, per germline (reference sequence). Trimming cost V 5 bases and J 0 bases, with 11 bases left between them. The CDR3 has 15 residues. DNA of the CDR3: TGTGCCAGCAGCCCCCGTGGGCGAGCCAAAAACATTCAGTACTTC. Protein product: CASSPRGRAKNIQYF. Full variable domain (remainder filled in from reference TRBV7-9 and TRBJ2-4): DTGVSQNPRHKITKRGQNVTFRCDPISEHNRLYWYRQTLGQGPEFLTYFQNEAQLEKSRLLSDRFSAERPKGSFSTLEIQRTEQGDSAMYLCASSPRGRAKNIQYFGAGTRLSVL.

The rearrangement links TRBV7-2 to TRBJ2-5; D is perhaps TRBD1 or TRBD2 (5 bases each). The CDR3 loop spans 14 amino acids. Germline CDR1 reads SGHTA; CDR2 reads FQGNSA. Trimming cost V 5 bases and J 5 bases, with 15 bases left between them. DNA for the CDR3: TGTGCCAGCAGCGTCGGGACCTTAAGGGAGACCCAGTACTTC. Encoded protein: CASSVGTLRETQYF.

The chain carries TRBV7-8 and TRBJ1-1; D ambiguous. This CDR3 is built from 13 residues. Germline V CDR1 and CDR2: SGHVS, FQNEAQ. V was pared by 1 base and J by 2 bases, with 5 bases between. CDR3: CASSLDFNTEAFF. The CDR3 DNA reads as TGTGCCAGCAGCTTAGATTTTAACACTGAAGCTTTCTTT.

This chain connects TRBV12-3 or TRBV12-4 to TRBJ1-2; D is unclear. The CDR3 spans 12 residues. The germline V and J ends were trimmed by 1 base and 6 bases, with 6 bases remaining between them. The CDR3 is CASSLDRHGYTF. CDR3 DNA sequence: TGTGCCAGCAGTTTAGACCGCCATGGCTACACCTTC.

This chain links TRBV5-1 with TRBJ1-2; no clear D. CDR1 SGHRS and CDR2 YFSETQ come from the germline V gene. V was trimmed by 0 bases and J by 7 bases, leaving 7 bases between them. CDR3 length equals 12 residues. Here the CDR3 reads CASSLEGSGYTF. The CDR3 DNA follows: TGCGCCAGCAGCTTGGAAGGGTCTGGCTACACCTTC.

The CDR3 coding sequence is TGTGCCAGCAGCTTACAATCTTCCTGGGAGGAGACCCAGTACTTC. Its protein is CASSLQSSWEETQYF. The chain recombines TRBV11-3 with TRBJ2-5; possible D gene TRBD2, 5 bases. The V gene lost 2 bases and the J gene lost 5 bases, with 15 bases spanning the gap. There are 15 residues in the CDR3. Germline V gene lookup returns CDR1 SGHNT and CDR2 YENEEA.

The chain couples TRBV10-3 to TRBJ2-1; D is possibly TRBD2 (6 bases). The germline V and J ends were trimmed by 2 bases and 6 bases, with 8 bases remaining between them. Germline V gives CDR1 ENHRY, CDR2 SYGVKD. This CDR3 contains 13 residues. The CDR3 region is CAISEISGNEQFF. The CDR3 DNA follows: TGTGCCATCAGTGAGATTAGCGGCAATGAGCAGTTCTTC.

The V gene is TRBV7-2, the J gene TRBJ1-5, with D maybe TRBD1 (5 bases). The CDR3 length is 16 residues. Germline assignment: CDR1 SGHTA and CDR2 FQGNSA. Trimming stripped 5 bases from V and 0 bases from J, with 14 bases between. The CDR3 DNA reads TGTGCCAGCAGCGCACAAGGGACCTATAGCAATCAGCCCCAGCATTTT. Its translation is CASSAQGTYSNQPQHF.

The V gene is TRBV2, the J gene TRBJ1-1, with TRBD1 matching 8 bases. The CDR3 spans 15 residues. The J segment lost 1 base and the V segment lost 4 bases, leaving 5 bases of the junction unmatched. The V gene's germline CDR1 is SNHLY and CDR2 FYNNEI. In nucleotides, the CDR3 is TGTGCCAGCAGTGTCACCGGACAGGGGAACACTGAAGCTTTCTTT. This translates into CASSVTGQGNTEAFF.

V gene TRBV27 combines with J gene TRBJ1-2, with TRBD1 matching over 7 bases. V was clipped by 5 bases and J by 1 base; unmatched bases: 7. Germline CDR1 and CDR2: MNHEY and SMNVEV (reference sequence). The CDR3 loop spans 15 amino acids. The CDR3 region is CASSPTGAINYGYTF. CDR3 nucleotide sequence: TGTGCCAGCAGTCCAACAGGGGCGATTAACTATGGCTACACCTTC.

This chain joins TRBV9 and TRBJ1-2, with 7 positions matching TRBD1. With V trimmed by 3 bases and J by 4 bases, 9 bases remained unmatched. The CDR3 consists of 15 residues. Germline V CDR1 and CDR2: SGDLS, YYNGEE. The CDR3 is CASSGYRGSGYGYTF. CDR3 bases: TGTGCCAGCAGCGGATACAGGGGAAGCGGCTATGGCTACACCTTC.

As DNA, the CDR3 is TGCGCCAGCAGCATTCGTGGCGGGAGGTCAGAAGATACGCAGTATTTT. Translating it yields CASSIRGGRSEDTQYF. The chain uses TRBV5-1 and TRBJ2-3, with 8 bases lining up with TRBD2. Unmatched junction bases numbered 12, after V lost 4 bases and J lost 5 bases. This CDR3 comprises 16 residues. CDR1 SGHRS and CDR2 YFSETQ come from the germline V gene.

This rearrangement joins TRBV7-2 to TRBJ1-1; D gene uncertain. Trimming removed 1 base at V and 4 bases at J, with 10 bases between. The CDR3 is 14 amino acids. CDR1 and CDR2 from the germline V gene are SGHTA and FQGNSA. The CDR3 spells CASSLEEGSTEAFF. CDR3 DNA: TGTGCCAGCAGCTTAGAGGAGGGTAGCACTGAAGCTTTCTTT.

The V and J genes are TRBV18 and TRBJ1-2; D ambiguous. CDR3 length equals 15 residues. Germline values: CDR1 KGHSH, CDR2 LQKENI. V was cut by 3 bases and J by 2 bases, with 13 bases left in between. CDR3 bases: TGTGCCAGCTCACCTGTCCGGGAACTAAACTATGGCTACACCTTC. This codes for CASSPVRELNYGYTF.

The CDR3 spells CASGFLTTEAFF. The CDR3 nucleotides read TGTGCCAGCGGGTTTTTAACCACTGAAGCTTTCTTT. The chain combines TRBV13 with TRBJ1-1; D is undetermined. Trimming took 8 bases from V and 4 from J, leaving 11 bases between them. Germline CDR1 PRHDT, CDR2 FYEKMQ (reference sequence). The CDR3 totals 12 residues.

The V and J genes are TRBV27 and TRBJ1-2; D is undetermined. The CDR3 has 13 residues. Germline-derived CDR1 and CDR2 are MNHEY and SMNVEV (reference sequence). V lost 6 bases, J lost 4 bases, and 12 bases lay in between. CDR3 bases: TGTGCCAGCAGCTTAAGGACTGGCTATGGCTACACCTTC. It codes for CASSLRTGYGYTF.

The chain is built from TRBV29-1 and TRBJ1-1, with 7 positions matching TRBD1. The CDR3 runs 11 residues. Looked up from germline, CDR1 is SQVTM and CDR2 is ANQGSEA. The V and J ends lost 4 bases and 11 bases, in that order; junction bases with no gene match: 7. The CDR3 bases are TGCAGCGTTGCCCCCGACAGGGTGGCTTTCTTT. It codes for CSVAPDRVAFF.